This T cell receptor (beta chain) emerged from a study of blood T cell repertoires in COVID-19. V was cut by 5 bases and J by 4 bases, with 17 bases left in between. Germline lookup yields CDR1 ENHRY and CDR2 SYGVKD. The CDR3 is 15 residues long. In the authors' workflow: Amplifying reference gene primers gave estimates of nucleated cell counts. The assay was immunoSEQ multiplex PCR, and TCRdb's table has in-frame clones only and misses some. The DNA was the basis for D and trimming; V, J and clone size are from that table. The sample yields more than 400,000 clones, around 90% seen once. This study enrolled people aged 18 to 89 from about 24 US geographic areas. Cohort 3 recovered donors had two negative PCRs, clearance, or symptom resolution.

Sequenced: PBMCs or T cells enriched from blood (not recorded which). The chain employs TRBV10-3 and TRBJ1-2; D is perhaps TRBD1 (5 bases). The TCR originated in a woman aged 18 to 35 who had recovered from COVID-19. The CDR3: CAISLSRESLYGYTF. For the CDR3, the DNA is TGTGCCATCAGTCTATCCAGGGAATCCCTCTATGGCTACACCTTC.